This is a list of T cell receptor beta chains from one sample in a study of blood T cell repertoires in COVID-19. The method was immunoSEQ multiplex PCR; TCRdb's version includes in-frame clones alone and lacks a portion of them. The sample yields about 220,000 clones, roughly 87% seen once. The sample comprised peripheral blood. All receptors come from a man between 35 and 55 years old with active or convalescent COVID-19. The CDR3 runs from the conserved cysteine through the conserved F or W. The D gene is left open where the match is weak.

D gene	V gene	J gene	CDR3 protein
TRBD2	TRBV18	TRBJ2-2	CASSPPPRSREGRTGELFF
TRBD1	TRBV6-1	TRBJ1-6	CASSEIQGGGSPLHF
.	TRBV19	TRBJ1-1	CASSRVLNTEAFF
.	TRBV28	TRBJ1-5	CASSFGGGPNPQHF
TRBD1	TRBV19	TRBJ1-4	CASSIGQGVEKLFF
.	TRBV15	TRBJ1-2	CATSRPTRGLNYGYTF
.	TRBV6-5	TRBJ1-6	CASSGGVGNSPLHF
.	TRBV19	TRBJ2-2	CASSIVGGTGELFF
TRBD2	TRBV7-9	TRBJ2-7	CASSSLLVAGTYEQYF
.	TRBV6-5	TRBJ1-6	CASRPPRGTNSPLHF
.	TRBV11-1	TRBJ2-3	CASSSDSYTDTQYF
.	TRBV28	TRBJ1-2	CASRSGTVQGIGYTF
.	TRBV15	TRBJ1-4	CATSRGAGNANEKLFF
.	TRBV5-6	TRBJ2-7	CASSPTGSDYEQYF
.	TRBV28	TRBJ2-5	CASSLGGRPASQYF
.	TRBV12-3/TRBV12-4	TRBJ1-2	CASSPGGYGYTF
.	TRBV30	TRBJ2-5	CAWSVSWETQYF
.	TRBV5-1	TRBJ1-4	CASSLGQIATNEKLFF
.	TRBV6-1	TRBJ1-1	CASSGTLASYGDTEAFF
TRBD2	TRBV6-5	TRBJ2-7	CASSYRGLDPPHF
.	TRBV19	TRBJ1-1	CASSISKNTEAFF
TRBD2	TRBV30	TRBJ2-7	CAWSVRGTSSEQYF
TRBD2	TRBV7-2	TRBJ2-5	CASSYFSGAGGLETQYF
TRBD2	TRBV4-1	TRBJ2-7	CASSQASPGLVEQYF
.	TRBV28	TRBJ1-5	CASSLLRQPQHF
.	TRBV27	TRBJ2-1	CASSLVKGLTYNEQFF
.	TRBV5-1	TRBJ1-2	CASSLTGYGYTF
TRBD1	TRBV4-1	TRBJ1-2	CASSQFIQGDGYTF
.	TRBV27	TRBJ1-5	CASRDGTRDFSRPQHF
TRBD1	TRBV29-1	TRBJ1-3	CSVDSRDRDRGKRDTIYF
.	TRBV4-1	TRBJ1-1	CASSQDLFVAGVSGEAFF
TRBD1	TRBV6-5	TRBJ2-2	CASRGDREGTGELFF
.	TRBV28	TRBJ1-6	CASSFDEGENSPLHF
TRBD2	TRBV6-6	TRBJ2-3	CASTGGATQYF
TRBD1	TRBV5-1	TRBJ1-6	CASSLTGGLSSYNSPLHF
.	TRBV28	TRBJ2-7	CATRPLTGFYEQYF
TRBD2	TRBV5-5	TRBJ2-3	CASSPSGRADGDTQYF
TRBD2	TRBV5-1	TRBJ2-7	CASSFGGAYEQYF
.	TRBV11-3	TRBJ1-1	CASSPSGFEAFF
TRBD2	TRBV5-1	TRBJ2-1	CASSYPGSSGSYNEQFF
.	TRBV29-1	TRBJ1-2	CSVEDPDRNYGYTF
.	TRBV3-1/TRBV3-2	TRBJ2-7	CASRAATYEQYF
TRBD1	TRBV7-2	TRBJ2-2	CASRSPGTGVTGELFF
TRBD2	TRBV10-3	TRBJ2-2	CAILAGGPDTGELFF
.	TRBV12-3/TRBV12-4	TRBJ1-3	CASQVDSGNTIYF
.	TRBV6-5	TRBJ1-2	CASSYSRQENYGYTF
TRBD2	TRBV19	TRBJ2-7	CASSAAGGSPYEQYF
.	TRBV28	TRBJ1-2	CASQTGANYGYTF
TRBD1	TRBV2	TRBJ2-7	CATADRGFYEQYF
TRBD1	TRBV28	TRBJ1-2	CASTMGQGIYLFNYGYTF
.	TRBV30	TRBJ1-5	CAWSVGAGDNQPQHF
TRBD2	TRBV18	TRBJ2-2	CASSPLASGDTYTGELFF
TRBD1	TRBV7-2	TRBJ1-2	CASSLVGQAVYGYTF
TRBD1	TRBV10-2	TRBJ2-2	CASSSGTGAFTGELFF
.	TRBV5-1	TRBJ1-4	CASSFTSTNEKLFF
.	TRBV7-3	TRBJ2-5	CASSPVAGVLETQYF
.	TRBV2	TRBJ1-4	CASSPQAREKLFF
TRBD2	TRBV7-8	TRBJ2-7	CASSLQLAGGLPYEQYF
.	TRBV6-5	TRBJ1-6	CASSYQERSPLHF
.	TRBV28	TRBJ2-7	CASSPGVASYSYEQYF